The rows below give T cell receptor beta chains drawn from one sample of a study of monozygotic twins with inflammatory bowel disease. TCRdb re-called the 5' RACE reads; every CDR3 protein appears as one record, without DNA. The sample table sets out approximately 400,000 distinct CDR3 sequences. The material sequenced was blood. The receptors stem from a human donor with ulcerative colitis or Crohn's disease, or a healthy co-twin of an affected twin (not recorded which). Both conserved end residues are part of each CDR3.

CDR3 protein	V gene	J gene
CASSPTRTYEQYF	TRBV18	TRBJ2-7
CASSPWTMNTEAFF	TRBV18	TRBJ1-1
CASSSPLTEAFF	TRBV7-9	TRBJ1-1
CASSPAGSGSYEQYF	TRBV5-4	TRBJ2-7
CASSISFNQPQHF	TRBV27	TRBJ1-5
CATSRDLMAVNTEAFF	TRBV15	TRBJ1-1
CASSLDAGRLQETQYF	TRBV11-2	TRBJ2-5
CASSLSGPTEAFF	TRBV13	TRBJ1-1
CASCRGTEAFF	TRBV6-2/TRBV6-3	TRBJ1-1
CASRFRGTGELFF	TRBV12-3/TRBV12-4	TRBJ2-2
CASSSPPRGGGPSDTQYF	TRBV27	TRBJ2-3